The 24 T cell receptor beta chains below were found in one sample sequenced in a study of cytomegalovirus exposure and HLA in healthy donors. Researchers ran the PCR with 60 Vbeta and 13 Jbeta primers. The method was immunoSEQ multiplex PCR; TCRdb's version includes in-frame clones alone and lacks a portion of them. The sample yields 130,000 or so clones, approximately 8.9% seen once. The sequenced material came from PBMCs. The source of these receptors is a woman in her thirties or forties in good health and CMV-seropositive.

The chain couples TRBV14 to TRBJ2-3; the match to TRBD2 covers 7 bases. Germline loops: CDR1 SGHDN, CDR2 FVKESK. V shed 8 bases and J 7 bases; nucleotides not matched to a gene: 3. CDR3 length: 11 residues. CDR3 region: CASRGENTQYF. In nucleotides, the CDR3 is TGTGCCAGCCGGGGGGAGAATACGCAGTATTTT.

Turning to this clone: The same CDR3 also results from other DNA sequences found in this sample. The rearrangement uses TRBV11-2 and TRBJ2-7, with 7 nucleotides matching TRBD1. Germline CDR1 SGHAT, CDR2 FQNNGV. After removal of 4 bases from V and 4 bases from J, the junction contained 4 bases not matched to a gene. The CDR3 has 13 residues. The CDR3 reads CASSSYRGYEQYF. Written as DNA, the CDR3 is TGTGCCAGCAGCTCTTACAGGGGTTACGAGCAGTACTTC.

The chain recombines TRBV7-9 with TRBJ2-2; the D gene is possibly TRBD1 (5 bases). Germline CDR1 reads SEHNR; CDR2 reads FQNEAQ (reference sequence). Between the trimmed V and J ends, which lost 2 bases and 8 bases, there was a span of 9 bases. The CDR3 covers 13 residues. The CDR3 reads CASSLYQGGELFF. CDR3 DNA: TGTGCCAGCAGCTTATATCAGGGAGGGGAGCTGTTTTTT.

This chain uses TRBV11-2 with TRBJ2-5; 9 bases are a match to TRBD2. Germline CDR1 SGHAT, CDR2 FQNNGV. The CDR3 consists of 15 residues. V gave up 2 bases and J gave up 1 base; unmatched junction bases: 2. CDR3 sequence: CASSLPAGGQETQYF. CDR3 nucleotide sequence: TGTGCCAGCAGCTTACCAGCGGGGGGCCAAGAGACCCAGTACTTC.

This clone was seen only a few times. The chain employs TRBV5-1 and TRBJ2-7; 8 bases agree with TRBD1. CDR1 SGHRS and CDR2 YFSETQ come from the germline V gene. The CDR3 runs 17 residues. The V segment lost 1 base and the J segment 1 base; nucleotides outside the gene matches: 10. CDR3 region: CASSLIPGGAGSYEQYF. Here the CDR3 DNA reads TGCGCCAGCAGCTTGATTCCAGGGGGCGCAGGGTCCTACGAGCAGTACTTC.

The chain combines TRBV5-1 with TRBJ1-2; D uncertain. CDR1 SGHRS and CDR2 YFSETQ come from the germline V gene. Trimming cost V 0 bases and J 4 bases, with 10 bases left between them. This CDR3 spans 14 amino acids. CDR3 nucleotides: TGCGCCAGCAGCTTGGCCGGGGTTAGCTATGGCTACACCTTC. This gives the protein CASSLAGVSYGYTF.

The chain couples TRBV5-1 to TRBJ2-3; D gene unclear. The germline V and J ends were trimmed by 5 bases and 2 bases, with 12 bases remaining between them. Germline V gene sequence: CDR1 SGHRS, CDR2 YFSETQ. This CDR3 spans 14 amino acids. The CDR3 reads CASRADTATDTQYF. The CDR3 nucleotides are TGCGCCAGCAGGGCTGACACAGCCACAGATACGCAGTATTTT.

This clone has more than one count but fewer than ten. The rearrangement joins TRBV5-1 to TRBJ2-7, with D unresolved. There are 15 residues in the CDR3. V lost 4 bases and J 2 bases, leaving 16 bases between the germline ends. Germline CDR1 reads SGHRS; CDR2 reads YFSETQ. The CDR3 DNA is TGCGCCAGCAGCCAAAAACCAATAGGAGCCTACGAGCAGTACTTC. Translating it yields CASSQKPIGAYEQYF.

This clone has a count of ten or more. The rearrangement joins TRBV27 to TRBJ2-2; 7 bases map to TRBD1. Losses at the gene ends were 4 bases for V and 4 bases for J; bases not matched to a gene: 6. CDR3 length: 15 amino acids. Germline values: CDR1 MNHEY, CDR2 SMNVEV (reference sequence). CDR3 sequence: CASSSLQGPTGELFF. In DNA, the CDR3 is TGTGCCAGCAGTTCGTTACAGGGGCCCACCGGGGAGCTGTTTTTT.

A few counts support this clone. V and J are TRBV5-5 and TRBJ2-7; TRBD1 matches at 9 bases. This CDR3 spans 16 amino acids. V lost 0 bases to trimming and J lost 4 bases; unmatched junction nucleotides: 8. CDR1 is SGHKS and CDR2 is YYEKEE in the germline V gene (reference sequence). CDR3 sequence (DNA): TGTGCCAGCAGCTTGGCCCCCGGACAGGGGATTTACGAGCAGTACTTC. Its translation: CASSLAPGQGIYEQYF.

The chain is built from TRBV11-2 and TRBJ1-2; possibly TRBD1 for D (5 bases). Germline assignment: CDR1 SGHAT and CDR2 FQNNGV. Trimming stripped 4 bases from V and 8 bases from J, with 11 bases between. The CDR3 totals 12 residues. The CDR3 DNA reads TGTGCCAGCAGCTGGGGGGGGGACGGCTACACCTTC. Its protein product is CASSWGGDGYTF.

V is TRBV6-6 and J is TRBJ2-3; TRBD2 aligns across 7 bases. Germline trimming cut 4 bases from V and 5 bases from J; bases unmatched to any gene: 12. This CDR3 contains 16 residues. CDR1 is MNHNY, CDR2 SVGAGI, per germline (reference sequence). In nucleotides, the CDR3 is TGTGCCAGCAGTTCGCAGTTGAGCGGGGCCGGAGATACGCAGTATTTT. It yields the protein CASSSQLSGAGDTQYF.

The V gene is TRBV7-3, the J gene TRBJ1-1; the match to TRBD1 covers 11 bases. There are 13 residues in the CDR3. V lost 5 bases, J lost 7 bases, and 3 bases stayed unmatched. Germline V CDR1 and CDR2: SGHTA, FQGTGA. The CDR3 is CASSPDRGLEAFF. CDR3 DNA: TGTGCCAGCAGCCCGGACAGGGGGCTTGAAGCTTTCTTT.

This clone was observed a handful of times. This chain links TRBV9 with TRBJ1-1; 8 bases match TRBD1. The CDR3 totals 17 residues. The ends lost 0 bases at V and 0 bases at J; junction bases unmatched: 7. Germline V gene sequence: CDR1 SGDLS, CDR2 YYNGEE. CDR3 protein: CASSVVGQGSLNTEAFF. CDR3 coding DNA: TGTGCCAGCAGCGTAGTAGGACAGGGAAGTTTGAACACTGAAGCTTTCTTT.

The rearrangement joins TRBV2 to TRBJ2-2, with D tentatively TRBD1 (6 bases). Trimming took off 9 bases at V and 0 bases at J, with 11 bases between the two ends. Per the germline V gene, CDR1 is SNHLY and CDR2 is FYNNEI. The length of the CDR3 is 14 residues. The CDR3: CASYRTANTGELFF. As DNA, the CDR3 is TGTGCCAGTTATCGGACAGCGAACACCGGGGAGCTGTTTTTT.

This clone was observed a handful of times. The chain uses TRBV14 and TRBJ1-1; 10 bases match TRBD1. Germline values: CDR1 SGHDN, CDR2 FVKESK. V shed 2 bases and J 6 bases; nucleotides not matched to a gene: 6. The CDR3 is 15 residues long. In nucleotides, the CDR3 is TGTGCCAGCAGCCAACTAAGGGACAGGGGCGCTGAAGCTTTCTTT. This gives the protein CASSQLRDRGAEAFF.

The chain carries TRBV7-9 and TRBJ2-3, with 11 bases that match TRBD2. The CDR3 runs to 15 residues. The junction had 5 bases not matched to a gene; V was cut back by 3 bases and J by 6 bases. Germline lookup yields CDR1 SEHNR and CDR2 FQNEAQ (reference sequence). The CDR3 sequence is CASSLIAGGRDTQYF. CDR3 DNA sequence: TGTGCCAGCAGCTTGATAGCGGGGGGGCGGGATACGCAGTATTTT.

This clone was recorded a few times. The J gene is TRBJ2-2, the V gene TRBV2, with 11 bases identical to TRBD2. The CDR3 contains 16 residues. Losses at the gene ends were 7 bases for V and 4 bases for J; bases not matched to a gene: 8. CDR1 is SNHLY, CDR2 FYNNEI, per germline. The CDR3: CASNRLAGNSTGELFF. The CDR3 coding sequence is TGTGCCAGCAATAGACTAGCGGGGAACTCCACCGGGGAGCTGTTTTTT.

The CDR3 reads CASSAGTGGNTEAFF. DNA for the CDR3: TGTGCCAGCAGTGCCGGGACAGGGGGAAACACTGAAGCTTTCTTT. V usage is TRBV28 and J usage is TRBJ1-1, with 11 bases that match TRBD1. With 5 bases clipped from V and 2 bases from J, the junction kept 4 bases outside the gene matches. This CDR3 is built from 15 residues. Germline assignment: CDR1 MDHEN and CDR2 SYDVKM.

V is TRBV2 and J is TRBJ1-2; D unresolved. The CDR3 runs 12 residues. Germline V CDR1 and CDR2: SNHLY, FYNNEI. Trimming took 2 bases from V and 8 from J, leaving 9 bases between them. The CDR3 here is CASSESQLGYTF. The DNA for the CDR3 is TGTGCCAGCAGTGAATCACAGCTCGGCTACACCTTC.

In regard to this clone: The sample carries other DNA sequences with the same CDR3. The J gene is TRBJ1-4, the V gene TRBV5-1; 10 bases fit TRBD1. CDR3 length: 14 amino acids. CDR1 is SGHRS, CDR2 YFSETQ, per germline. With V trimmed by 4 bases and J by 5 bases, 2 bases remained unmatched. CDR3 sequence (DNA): TGCGCCAGCAGCCCGGGACAGGGGAATGAAAAACTGTTTTTT. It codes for CASSPGQGNEKLFF.

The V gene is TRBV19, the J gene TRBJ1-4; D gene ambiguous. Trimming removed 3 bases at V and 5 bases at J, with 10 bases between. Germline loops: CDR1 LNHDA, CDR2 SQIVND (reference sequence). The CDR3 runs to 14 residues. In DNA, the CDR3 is TGTGCCAGTAGTATCAGGACGGGAAATGAAAAACTGTTTTTT. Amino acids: CASSIRTGNEKLFF.

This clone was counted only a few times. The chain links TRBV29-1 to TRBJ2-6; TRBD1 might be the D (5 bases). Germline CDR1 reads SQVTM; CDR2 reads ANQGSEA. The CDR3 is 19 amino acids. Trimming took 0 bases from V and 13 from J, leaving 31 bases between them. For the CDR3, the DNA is TGCAGCGTTGAAGATCAGGGAAAATCTACGCGCTCTGGGGCCAGGGTCCTGACTTTC. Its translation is CSVEDQGKSTRSGARVLTF.

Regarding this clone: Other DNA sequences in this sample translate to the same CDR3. DNA for the CDR3: TGCAGCGTTGACCTAACAGATACGCAGTATTTT. Its protein is CSVDLTDTQYF. V usage is TRBV29-1 and J usage is TRBJ2-3, with D hard to call. V was trimmed by 3 bases and J by 3 bases, leaving 4 bases between them. The CDR3 spans 11 residues. Per the germline V gene, CDR1 is SQVTM and CDR2 is ANQGSEA.